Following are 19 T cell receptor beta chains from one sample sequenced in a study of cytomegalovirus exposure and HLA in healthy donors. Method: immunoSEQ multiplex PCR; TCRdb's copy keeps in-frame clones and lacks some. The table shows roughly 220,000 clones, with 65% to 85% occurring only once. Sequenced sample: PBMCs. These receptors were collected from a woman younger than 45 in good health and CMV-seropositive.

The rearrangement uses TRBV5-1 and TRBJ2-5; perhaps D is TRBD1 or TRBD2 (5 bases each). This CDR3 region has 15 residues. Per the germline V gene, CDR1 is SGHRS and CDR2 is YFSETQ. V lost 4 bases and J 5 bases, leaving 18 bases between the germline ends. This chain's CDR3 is CASSQLVGAEETQYF. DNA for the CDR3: TGCGCCAGCAGCCAATTAGTCGGGGCGGAGGAGACCCAGTACTTC.

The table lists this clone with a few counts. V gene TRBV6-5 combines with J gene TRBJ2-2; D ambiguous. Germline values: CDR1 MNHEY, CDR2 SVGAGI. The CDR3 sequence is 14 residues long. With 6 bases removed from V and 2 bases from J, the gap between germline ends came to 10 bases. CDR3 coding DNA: TGTGCCAGCAGCTTAGTACCCAACACCGGGGAGCTGTTTTTT. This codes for CASSLVPNTGELFF.

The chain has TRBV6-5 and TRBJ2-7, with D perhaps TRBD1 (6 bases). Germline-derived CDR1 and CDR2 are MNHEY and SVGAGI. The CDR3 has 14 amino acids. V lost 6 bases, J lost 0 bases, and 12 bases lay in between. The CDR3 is CASRKDSYSYEQYF. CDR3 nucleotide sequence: TGTGCCAGCAGGAAGGACAGCTACTCCTACGAGCAGTACTTC.

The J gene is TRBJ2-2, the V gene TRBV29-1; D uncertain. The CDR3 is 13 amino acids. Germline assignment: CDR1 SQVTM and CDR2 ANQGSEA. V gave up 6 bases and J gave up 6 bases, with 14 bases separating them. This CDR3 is CSVVKDHSGELFF. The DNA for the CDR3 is TGCAGCGTCGTAAAGGACCACTCCGGGGAGCTGTTTTTT.

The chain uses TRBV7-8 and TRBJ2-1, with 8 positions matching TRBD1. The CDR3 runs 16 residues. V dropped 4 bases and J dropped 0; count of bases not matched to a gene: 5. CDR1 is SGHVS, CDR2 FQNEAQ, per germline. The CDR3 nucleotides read TGTGCCAGCAGCTCCCAACAGGGGGGCTCCTACAATGAGCAGTTCTTC. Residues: CASSSQQGGSYNEQFF.

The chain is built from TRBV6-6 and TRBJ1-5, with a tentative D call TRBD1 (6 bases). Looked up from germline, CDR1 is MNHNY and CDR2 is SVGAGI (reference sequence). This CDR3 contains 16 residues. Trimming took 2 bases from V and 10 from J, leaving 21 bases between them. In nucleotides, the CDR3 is TGTGCCAGCAGTTACGATCCGAGGGGGACATCGCTTCCCCAGCATTTT. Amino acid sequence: CASSYDPRGTSLPQHF.

The CDR3 sequence: CSVAPGLAPETQYF. The CDR3 DNA sequence: TGCAGCGTTGCACCGGGACTAGCTCCGGAGACCCAGTACTTC. V usage is TRBV29-1 and J usage is TRBJ2-5, with TRBD2 matching 9 bases. With 4 bases clipped from V and 5 bases from J, the junction kept 8 bases outside the gene matches. The CDR3 contains 14 residues. The germline gives CDR1 SQVTM, CDR2 ANQGSEA.

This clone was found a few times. CDR3 sequence (DNA): TGTGCCAGCAGTGGGGTAGACGGGGGTGGCTACACCTTC. Its translation is CASSGVDGGGYTF. The chain is built from TRBV6-1 and TRBJ1-2, with D possibly TRBD1 on 5 matching bases. From germline, CDR1 is MNHNS and CDR2 SASEGT. The V end was cut by 4 bases, the J end by 7 bases, with 13 bases between. CDR3 length equals 13 residues.

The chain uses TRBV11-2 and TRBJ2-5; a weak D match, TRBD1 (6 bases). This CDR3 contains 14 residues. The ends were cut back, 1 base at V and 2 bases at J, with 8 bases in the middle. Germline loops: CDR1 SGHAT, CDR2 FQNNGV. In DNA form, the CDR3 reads TGTGCCAGCAGCTTAGTTGGGACACAAGAGACCCAGTACTTC. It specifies CASSLVGTQETQYF.

The CDR3 here is CASSDPLGHGYTF. CDR3 in DNA: TGTGCCAGCAGTGACCCCCTGGGGCATGGCTACACCTTC. The chain combines TRBV6-4 with TRBJ1-2; D is possibly TRBD1 (5 bases). The CDR3 length is 13 residues. Germline CDR1 reads MRHNA; CDR2 reads SNTAGT. V was cut by 2 bases and J by 6 bases, with 10 bases left in between.

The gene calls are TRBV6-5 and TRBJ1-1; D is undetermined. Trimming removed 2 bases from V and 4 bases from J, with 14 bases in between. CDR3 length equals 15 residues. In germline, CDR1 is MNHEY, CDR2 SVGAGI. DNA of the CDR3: TGTGCCAGCAGTTACGGGTCGGCAGCGGGCACTGAAGCTTTCTTT. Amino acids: CASSYGSAAGTEAFF.

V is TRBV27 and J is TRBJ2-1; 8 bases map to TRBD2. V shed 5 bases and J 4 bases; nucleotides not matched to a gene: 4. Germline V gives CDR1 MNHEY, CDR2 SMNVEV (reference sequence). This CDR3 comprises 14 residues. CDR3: CASSALAAYNEQFF. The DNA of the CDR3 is TGTGCCAGCAGTGCACTAGCGGCGTACAATGAGCAGTTCTTC.

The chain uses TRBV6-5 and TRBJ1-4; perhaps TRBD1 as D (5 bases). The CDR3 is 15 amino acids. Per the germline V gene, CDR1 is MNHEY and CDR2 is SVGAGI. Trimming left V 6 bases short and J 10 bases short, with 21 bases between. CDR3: CASSLDRTVGRKLFF. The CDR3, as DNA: TGTGCCAGCAGCCTCGACAGAACTGTAGGAAGAAAACTGTTTTTT.

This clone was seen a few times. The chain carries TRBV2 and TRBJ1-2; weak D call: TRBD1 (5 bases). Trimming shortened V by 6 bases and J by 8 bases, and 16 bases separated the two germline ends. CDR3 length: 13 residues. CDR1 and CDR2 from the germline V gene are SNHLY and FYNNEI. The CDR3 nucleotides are TGTGCCAGCAGGAGAAGGGACGTCAGGGGCTACACCTTC. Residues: CASRRRDVRGYTF.

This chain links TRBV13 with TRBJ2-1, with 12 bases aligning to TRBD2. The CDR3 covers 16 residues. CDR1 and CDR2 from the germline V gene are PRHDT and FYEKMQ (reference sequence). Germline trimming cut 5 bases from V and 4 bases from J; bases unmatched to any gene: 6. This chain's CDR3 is CASSSRLAGAYNEQFF. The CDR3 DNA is TGTGCCAGCAGCAGCCGACTAGCGGGAGCTTACAATGAGCAGTTCTTC.

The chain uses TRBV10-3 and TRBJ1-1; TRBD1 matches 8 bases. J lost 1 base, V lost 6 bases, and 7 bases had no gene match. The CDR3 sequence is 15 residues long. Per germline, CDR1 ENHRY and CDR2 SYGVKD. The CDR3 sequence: CAISPTGGQNTEAFF. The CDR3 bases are TGTGCCATCAGCCCAACAGGGGGGCAGAACACTGAAGCTTTCTTT.

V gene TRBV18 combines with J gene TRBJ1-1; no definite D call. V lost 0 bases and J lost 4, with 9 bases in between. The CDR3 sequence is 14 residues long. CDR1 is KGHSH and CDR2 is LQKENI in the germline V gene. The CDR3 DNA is TGTGCCAGCTCACCACCCGGTGGGAGCACTGAAGCTTTCTTT. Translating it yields CASSPPGGSTEAFF.

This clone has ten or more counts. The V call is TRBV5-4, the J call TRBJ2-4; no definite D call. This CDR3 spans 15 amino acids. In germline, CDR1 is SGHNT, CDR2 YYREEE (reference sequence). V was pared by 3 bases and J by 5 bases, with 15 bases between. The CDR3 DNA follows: TGTGCCAGCAGCTCGCCTGGGTTTGGGGAAAACATTCAGTACTTC. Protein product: CASSSPGFGENIQYF.

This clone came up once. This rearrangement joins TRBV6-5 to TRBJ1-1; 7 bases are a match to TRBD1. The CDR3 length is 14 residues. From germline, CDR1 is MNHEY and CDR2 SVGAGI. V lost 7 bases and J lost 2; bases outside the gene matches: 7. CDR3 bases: TGTGCCAGCAAATACAGGGGCCCAAACACTGAAGCTTTCTTT. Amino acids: CASKYRGPNTEAFF.